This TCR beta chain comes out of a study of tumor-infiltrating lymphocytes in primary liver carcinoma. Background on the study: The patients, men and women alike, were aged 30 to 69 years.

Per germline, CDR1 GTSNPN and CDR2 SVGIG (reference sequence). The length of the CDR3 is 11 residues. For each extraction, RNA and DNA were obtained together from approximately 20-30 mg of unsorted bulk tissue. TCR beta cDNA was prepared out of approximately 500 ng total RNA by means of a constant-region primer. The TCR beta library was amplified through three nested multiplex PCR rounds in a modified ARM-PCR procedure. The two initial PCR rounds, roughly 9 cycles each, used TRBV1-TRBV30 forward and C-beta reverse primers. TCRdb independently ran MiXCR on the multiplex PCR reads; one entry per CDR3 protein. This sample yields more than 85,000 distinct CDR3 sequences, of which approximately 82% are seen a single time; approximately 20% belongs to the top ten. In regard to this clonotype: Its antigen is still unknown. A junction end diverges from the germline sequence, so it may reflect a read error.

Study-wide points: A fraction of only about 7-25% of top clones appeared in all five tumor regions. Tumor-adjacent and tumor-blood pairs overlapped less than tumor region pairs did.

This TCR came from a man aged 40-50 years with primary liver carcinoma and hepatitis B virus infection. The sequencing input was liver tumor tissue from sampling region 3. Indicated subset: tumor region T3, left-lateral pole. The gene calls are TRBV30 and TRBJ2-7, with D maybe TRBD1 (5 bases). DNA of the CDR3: TGTGCCAGTGGGGCCCTCTACGAGCTGCACTTC. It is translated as CASGALYELHF.